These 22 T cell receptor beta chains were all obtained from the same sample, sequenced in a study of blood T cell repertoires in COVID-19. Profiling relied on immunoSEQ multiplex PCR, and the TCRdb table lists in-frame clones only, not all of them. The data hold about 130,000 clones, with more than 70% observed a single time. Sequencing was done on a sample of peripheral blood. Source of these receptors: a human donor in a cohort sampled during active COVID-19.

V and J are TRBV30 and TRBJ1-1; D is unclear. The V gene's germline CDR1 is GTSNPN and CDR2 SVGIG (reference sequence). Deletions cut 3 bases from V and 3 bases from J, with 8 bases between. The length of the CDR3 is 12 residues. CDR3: CAWSPRDTEAFF. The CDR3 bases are TGTGCCTGGAGCCCCCGAGACACTGAAGCTTTCTTT.

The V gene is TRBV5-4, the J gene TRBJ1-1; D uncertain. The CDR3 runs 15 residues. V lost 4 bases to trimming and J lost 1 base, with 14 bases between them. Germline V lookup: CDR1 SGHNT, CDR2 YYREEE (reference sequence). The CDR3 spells CASSENGRGNTEAFF. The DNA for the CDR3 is TGTGCCAGCAGCGAAAACGGCCGGGGGAACACTGAAGCTTTCTTT. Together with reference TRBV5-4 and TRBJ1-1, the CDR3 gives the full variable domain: ETGVTQSPTHLIKTRGQQVTLRCSSQSGHNTVSWYQQALGQGPQFIFQYYREEENGRGNFPPRFSGLQFPNYSSELNVNALELDDSALYLCASSENGRGNTEAFFGQGTRLTVV.

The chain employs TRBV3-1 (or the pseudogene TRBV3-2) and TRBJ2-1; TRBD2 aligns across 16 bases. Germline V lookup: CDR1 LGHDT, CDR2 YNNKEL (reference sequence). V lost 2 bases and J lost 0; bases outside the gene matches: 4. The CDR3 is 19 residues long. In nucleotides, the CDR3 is TGTGCCAGCAGCCAACCCGGGACTAGCGGGGGGGGCTCCTACAATGAGCAGTTCTTC. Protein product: CASSQPGTSGGGSYNEQFF.

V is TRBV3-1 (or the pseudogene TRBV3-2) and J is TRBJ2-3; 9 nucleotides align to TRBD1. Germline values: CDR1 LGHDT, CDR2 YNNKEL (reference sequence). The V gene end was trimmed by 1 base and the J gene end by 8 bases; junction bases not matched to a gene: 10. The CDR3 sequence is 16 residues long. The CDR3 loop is CASSQVNRGLPGTQYF. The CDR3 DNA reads TGTGCCAGCAGCCAAGTAAACAGGGGGCTCCCCGGTACGCAGTATTTT.

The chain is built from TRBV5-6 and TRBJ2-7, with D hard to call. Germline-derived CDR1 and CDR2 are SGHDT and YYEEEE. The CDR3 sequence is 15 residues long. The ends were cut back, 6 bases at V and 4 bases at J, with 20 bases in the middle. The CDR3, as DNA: TGTGCCAGCACCTCGGGTGGCGTCTTATGGTACGAGCAGTACTTC. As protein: CASTSGGVLWYEQYF.

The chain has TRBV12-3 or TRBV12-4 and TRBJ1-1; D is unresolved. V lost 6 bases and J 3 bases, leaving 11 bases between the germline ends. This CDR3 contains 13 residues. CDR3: CASSLTPDTEAFF. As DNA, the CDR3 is TGTGCCAGCAGCCTCACACCAGACACTGAAGCTTTCTTT.

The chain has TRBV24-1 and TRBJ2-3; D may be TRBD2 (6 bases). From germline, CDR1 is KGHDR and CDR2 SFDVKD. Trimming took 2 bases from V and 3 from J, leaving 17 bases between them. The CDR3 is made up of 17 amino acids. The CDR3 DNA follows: TGTGCCACCAGTGATTCAAAGCGGGTCACCGCTACAGATACGCAGTATTTT. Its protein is CATSDSKRVTATDTQYF.

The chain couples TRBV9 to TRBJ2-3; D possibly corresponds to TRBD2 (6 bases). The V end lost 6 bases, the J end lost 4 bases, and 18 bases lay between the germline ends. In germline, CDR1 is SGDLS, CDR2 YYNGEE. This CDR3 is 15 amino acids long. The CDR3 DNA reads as TGTGCCAGCAACACTTTGGGCGGGGCCGCAGATACGCAGTATTTT. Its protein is CASNTLGGAADTQYF.

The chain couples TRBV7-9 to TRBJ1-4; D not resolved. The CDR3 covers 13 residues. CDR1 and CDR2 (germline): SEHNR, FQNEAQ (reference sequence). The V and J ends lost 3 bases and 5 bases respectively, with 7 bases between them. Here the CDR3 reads CASSFGWNEKLFF. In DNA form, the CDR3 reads TGTGCCAGCAGCTTCGGTTGGAATGAAAAACTGTTTTTT.

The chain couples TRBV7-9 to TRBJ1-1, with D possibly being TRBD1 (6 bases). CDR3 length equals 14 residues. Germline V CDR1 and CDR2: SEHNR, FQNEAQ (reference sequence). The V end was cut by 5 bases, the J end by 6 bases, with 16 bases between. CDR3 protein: CASSTLTGPPEAFF. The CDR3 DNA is TGTGCCAGCAGCACCCTGACAGGTCCGCCTGAAGCTTTCTTT.

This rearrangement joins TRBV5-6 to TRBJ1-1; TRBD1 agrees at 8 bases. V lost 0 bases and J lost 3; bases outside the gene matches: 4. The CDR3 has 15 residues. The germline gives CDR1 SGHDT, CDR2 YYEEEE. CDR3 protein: CASSLDQGAYTEAFF. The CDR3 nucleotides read TGTGCCAGCAGCTTGGATCAGGGGGCGTACACTGAAGCTTTCTTT.

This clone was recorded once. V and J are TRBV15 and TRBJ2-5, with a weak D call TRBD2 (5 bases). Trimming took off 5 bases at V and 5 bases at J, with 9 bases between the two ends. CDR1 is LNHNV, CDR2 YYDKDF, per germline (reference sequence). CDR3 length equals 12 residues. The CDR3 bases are TGTGCCACCAGCGGGAGTAGGGAGACCCAGTACTTC. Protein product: CATSGSRETQYF.

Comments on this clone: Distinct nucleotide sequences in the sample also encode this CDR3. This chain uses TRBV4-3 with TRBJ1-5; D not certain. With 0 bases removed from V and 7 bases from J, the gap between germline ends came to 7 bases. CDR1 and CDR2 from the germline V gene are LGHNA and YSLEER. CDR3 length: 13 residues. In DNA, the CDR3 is TGCGCCAGCAGCCAAGAGAGGAGCCAGCCCCAGCATTTT. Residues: CASSQERSQPQHF.

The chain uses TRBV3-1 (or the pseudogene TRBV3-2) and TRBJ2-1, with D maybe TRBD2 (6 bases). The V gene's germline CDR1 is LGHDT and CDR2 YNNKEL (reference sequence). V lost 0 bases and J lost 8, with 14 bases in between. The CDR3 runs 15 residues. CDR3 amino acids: CASSQDLAGRDEQFF. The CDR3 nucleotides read TGTGCCAGCAGCCAAGATTTGGCGGGACGGGATGAGCAGTTCTTC.

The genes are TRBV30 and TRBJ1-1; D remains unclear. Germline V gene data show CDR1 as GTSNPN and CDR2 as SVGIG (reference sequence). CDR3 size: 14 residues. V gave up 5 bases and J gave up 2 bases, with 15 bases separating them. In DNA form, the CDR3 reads TGTGCCTGGGGTCCCGGAGTCGGAAACACTGAAGCTTTCTTT. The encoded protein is CAWGPGVGNTEAFF.

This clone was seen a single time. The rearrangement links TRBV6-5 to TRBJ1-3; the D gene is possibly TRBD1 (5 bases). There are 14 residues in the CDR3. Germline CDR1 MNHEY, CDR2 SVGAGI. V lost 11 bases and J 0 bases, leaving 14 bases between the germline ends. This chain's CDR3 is CALSQGSSGNTIYF. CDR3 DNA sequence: TGTGCCTTGTCTCAGGGAAGCTCTGGAAACACCATATATTTT.

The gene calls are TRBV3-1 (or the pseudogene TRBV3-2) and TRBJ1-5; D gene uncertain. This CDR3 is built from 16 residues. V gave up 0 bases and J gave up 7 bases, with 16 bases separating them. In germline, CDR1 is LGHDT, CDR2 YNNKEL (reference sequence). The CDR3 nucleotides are TGTGCCAGCAGCCAAGAGCCGGGGAGGCCAGGACAGCCCCAGCATTTT. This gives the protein CASSQEPGRPGQPQHF.

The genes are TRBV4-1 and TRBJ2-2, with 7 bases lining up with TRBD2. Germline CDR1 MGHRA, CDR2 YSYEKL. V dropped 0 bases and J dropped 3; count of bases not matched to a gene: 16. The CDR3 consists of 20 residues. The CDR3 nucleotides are TGCGCCAGCAGCCAAGATCGAGGAACTAGCGCGTCACCCGACACCGGGGAGCTGTTTTTT. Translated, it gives CASSQDRGTSASPDTGELFF.

The CDR3 loop reads CAWRMTGEPSNSPLHF. CDR3 DNA sequence: TGTGCCTGGAGGATGACCGGAGAACCTTCTAATTCACCCCTCCACTTT. The V and J genes are TRBV30 and TRBJ1-6; D remains ambiguous. This CDR3 has 16 residues. CDR1 GTSNPN and CDR2 SVGIG come from the germline V gene (reference sequence). With 3 bases removed from V and 6 bases from J, the gap between germline ends came to 18 bases.

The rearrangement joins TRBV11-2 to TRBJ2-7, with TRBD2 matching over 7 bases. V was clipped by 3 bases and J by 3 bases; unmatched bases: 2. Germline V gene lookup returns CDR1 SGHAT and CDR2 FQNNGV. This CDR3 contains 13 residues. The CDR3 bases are TGTGCCAGCAGCTTGGGGGGGAACTACGAGCAGTACTTC. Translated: CASSLGGNYEQYF.

The CDR3 nucleotides are TGTGCCAGCAGTTTCCGGGGGAACACTGAAGCTTTCTTT. Protein product: CASSFRGNTEAFF. The genes are TRBV12-3 or TRBV12-4 and TRBJ1-1, with D uncertain. V was clipped by 3 bases and J by 1 base, with 6 bases between them. The CDR3 length is 13 residues.

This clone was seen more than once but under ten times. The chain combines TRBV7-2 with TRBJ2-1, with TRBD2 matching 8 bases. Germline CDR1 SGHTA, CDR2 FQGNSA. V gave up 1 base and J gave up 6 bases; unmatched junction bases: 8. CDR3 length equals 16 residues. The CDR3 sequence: CASSLVGAGVLNEQFF. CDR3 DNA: TGTGCCAGCAGCTTAGTTGGAGCGGGAGTTCTCAATGAGCAGTTCTTC.